A single sample is the source of the 21 T cell receptor beta chains below, sequenced in a study of cytomegalovirus exposure and HLA in healthy donors. Profiled with immunoSEQ multiplex PCR; TCRdb holds only in-frame clones, not every one. The sample shows approximately 150,000 clones, 85% to 90% of them seen only once. The sequenced material came from PBMCs. The receptors were sampled from a woman aged 18-30 years in good health and CMV-seropositive.

The chain uses TRBV5-1 and TRBJ2-7, with 9 bases identical to TRBD1. Germline lookup yields CDR1 SGHRS and CDR2 YFSETQ. Germline trimming cut 4 bases from V and 2 bases from J; bases unmatched to any gene: 4. The CDR3 is made up of 14 amino acids. The DNA of the CDR3 is TGCGCCAGCAGCACGGGACAGGGTACCTACGAGCAGTACTTC. This codes for CASSTGQGTYEQYF.

The genes are TRBV4-1 and TRBJ1-2; no clear D. CDR3 size: 16 residues. Trimming took off 4 bases at V and 0 bases at J, with 15 bases between the two ends. Per germline, CDR1 MGHRA and CDR2 YSYEKL. CDR3 in DNA: TGCGCCAGCAGCCCCCGCGGAACGTCAGCTAACTATGGCTACACCTTC. Translation: CASSPRGTSANYGYTF.

This chain links TRBV5-4 with TRBJ2-3; D not certain. Germline V gene lookup returns CDR1 SGHNT and CDR2 YYREEE (reference sequence). CDR3 length: 15 amino acids. The ends were cut back, 3 bases at V and 2 bases at J, with 13 bases in the middle. CDR3 loop: CASSSTSAFTDTQYF. The CDR3 nucleotides read TGTGCCAGCAGCTCTACAAGCGCTTTCACAGATACGCAGTATTTT.

The genes are TRBV30 and TRBJ1-5; TRBD1 matches at 7 bases. The CDR3 spans 14 residues. The V gene's germline CDR1 is GTSNPN and CDR2 SVGIG (reference sequence). V gave up 0 bases and J gave up 5 bases; unmatched junction bases: 4. As DNA, the CDR3 is TGTGCCTGGAGTGTACGGCAGGGGGATCAGCCCCAGCATTTT. This gives the protein CAWSVRQGDQPQHF.

This chain uses TRBV9 with TRBJ1-3; 8 bases agree with TRBD1. Trimming cost V 2 bases and J 8 bases; bases outside gene matches: 9. This CDR3 has 15 amino acids. Germline CDR1 reads SGDLS; CDR2 reads YYNGEE. Here the CDR3 reads CASSVRDRSLDTIYF. For the CDR3, the DNA is TGTGCCAGCAGCGTCCGGGACAGGAGTCTAGACACCATATATTTT.

This chain connects TRBV5-4 to TRBJ2-5, with 14 bases lining up with TRBD2. J was trimmed by 2 bases and V by 0 bases; bases with no gene match: 3. The CDR3 is 17 amino acids. CDR1 is SGHNT and CDR2 is YYREEE in the germline V gene (reference sequence). CDR3 DNA: TGTGCCAGCAGCTTGGCGGGGACTAGCGGGGGACAAGAGACCCAGTACTTC. This translates into CASSLAGTSGGQETQYF.

This clone has only one observation. This chain links TRBV2 with TRBJ2-5; 7 bases align to TRBD1. Unmatched junction bases numbered 7, after V lost 6 bases and J lost 0 bases. CDR1 is SNHLY and CDR2 is FYNNEI in the germline V gene. This CDR3 is 15 amino acids long. The CDR3 DNA follows: TGTGCCAGCAGCCCCCAGACAGGGCACCAAGAGACCCAGTACTTC. The encoded protein is CASSPQTGHQETQYF.

The V gene is TRBV30, the J gene TRBJ2-7; TRBD1 is a possible D gene (6 bases). The germline V gene encodes CDR1 GTSNPN and CDR2 SVGIG (reference sequence). The CDR3 totals 14 residues. The germline V and J ends were trimmed by 0 bases and 2 bases, with 11 bases remaining between them. CDR3 DNA: TGTGCCTGGAGTGTCACAGGGCCCACCTACGAGCAGTACTTC. Protein product: CAWSVTGPTYEQYF.

The chain joins TRBV9 to TRBJ2-1; 7 positions agree with TRBD2. V shed 0 bases and J 2 bases; nucleotides not matched to a gene: 5. CDR1 SGDLS and CDR2 YYNGEE come from the germline V gene. CDR3 length: 16 residues. CDR3 in amino acids: CASSVVGAGPYNEQFF. CDR3 DNA sequence: TGTGCCAGCAGCGTAGTGGGAGCGGGGCCCTACAATGAGCAGTTCTTC.

The V and J genes are TRBV21-1 and TRBJ2-7; the table's D call, TRBD1, has no DNA check behind it. TRBV21-1 is shown as a pseudogene. The CDR3 is 13 residues long. The CDR3 spells CASKRQDSYEQYF. The CDR3 DNA sequence: TGTGCCAGCAAAAGACAGGATTCCTACGAGCAGTACTTC.

This clone is a singleton in its sample. The chain uses TRBV7-2 and TRBJ2-3; 7 nucleotides align to TRBD2. With V trimmed by 4 bases and J by 3 bases, 7 bases remained unmatched. CDR1 and CDR2 from the germline V gene are SGHTA and FQGNSA. This CDR3 has 15 residues. The CDR3 loop reads CASSSTTSATDTQYF. DNA of the CDR3: TGTGCCAGCAGCTCTACTACTAGCGCAACAGATACGCAGTATTTT.

The table lists this clone with many counts. The chain recombines TRBV27 with TRBJ2-1; possible D gene TRBD2, 6 bases. Trimming stripped 2 bases from V and 4 bases from J, with 12 bases between. This CDR3 is built from 15 residues. Germline CDR1 and CDR2: MNHEY and SMNVEV (reference sequence). The CDR3 sequence: CASSLVGSGYNEQFF. For the CDR3, the DNA is TGTGCCAGCAGTTTAGTAGGTAGCGGATACAATGAGCAGTTCTTC.

This chain uses TRBV5-4 with TRBJ2-2; D is possibly TRBD1 (5 bases). The germline V and J ends were trimmed by 4 bases and 4 bases, with 17 bases remaining between them. The CDR3 runs to 16 residues. The germline V gene encodes CDR1 SGHNT and CDR2 YYREEE (reference sequence). Written as DNA, the CDR3 is TGTGCCAGCAGCCCCGGCAGGGTGTTGAGCACCGGGGAGCTGTTTTTT. Translated: CASSPGRVLSTGELFF.

The J gene is TRBJ2-1, the V gene TRBV4-1, with TRBD2 matching 7 bases. This CDR3 comprises 16 residues. Germline trimming cut 0 bases from V and 6 bases from J; bases unmatched to any gene: 8. CDR1 MGHRA and CDR2 YSYEKL come from the germline V gene. CDR3 loop: CASSQEGRERGNEQFF. CDR3 bases: TGCGCCAGCAGCCAAGAGGGGCGGGAGCGGGGCAATGAGCAGTTCTTC.

CDR3 protein: CAWSTKGGTEAFF. CDR3 nucleotide sequence: TGTGCCTGGAGTACTAAAGGGGGCACTGAAGCTTTCTTT. The chain uses TRBV30 and TRBJ1-1; TRBD1 is a possible D gene (6 bases). CDR1 and CDR2 (germline): GTSNPN, SVGIG (reference sequence). The CDR3 runs 13 residues. V lost 2 bases and J 4 bases, leaving 11 bases between the germline ends.

The chain links TRBV19 to TRBJ2-1; D may be TRBD1 (6 bases). Germline V gives CDR1 LNHDA, CDR2 SQIVND (reference sequence). The CDR3 is 16 amino acids. Trimming shortened V by 6 bases and J by 7 bases, and 22 bases separated the two germline ends. CDR3 nucleotide sequence: TGTGCCAGTAGAAGTCGAGCACAGGGTGTTCGGAATGAGCAGTTCTTC. It codes for CASRSRAQGVRNEQFF.

The chain has TRBV7-2 and TRBJ2-7; D not certain. V was clipped by 5 bases and J by 5 bases, with 13 bases between them. This CDR3 region has 13 residues. In germline, CDR1 is SGHTA, CDR2 FQGNSA. The CDR3 sequence is CASSLLRLNEQYF. CDR3 DNA sequence: TGTGCCAGCAGCCTACTACGCCTAAACGAGCAGTACTTC.

The CDR3 here is CASKRTAVTGELFF. For the CDR3, the DNA is TGTGCCAGCAAACGGACTGCTGTCACCGGGGAGCTGTTTTTT. The rearrangement links TRBV6-4 to TRBJ2-2; weak D call: TRBD2 (5 bases). The CDR3 contains 14 residues. Germline V gene data show CDR1 as MRHNA and CDR2 as SNTAGT. Trimming stripped 7 bases from V and 4 bases from J, with 13 bases between.

The count of this clone is one. The J gene is TRBJ2-1, the V gene TRBV9; D unresolved. In germline, CDR1 is SGDLS, CDR2 YYNGEE. Deletions cut 3 bases from V and 5 bases from J, with 12 bases between. The CDR3 is 14 amino acids. CDR3 bases: TGTGCCAGCAGCGGACCGCGTACAGACAATGAGCAGTTCTTC. Amino acid sequence: CASSGPRTDNEQFF.

The chain carries TRBV10-1 and TRBJ2-7, with 8 bases matching TRBD1. The V segment lost 8 bases and the J segment 5 bases; nucleotides outside the gene matches: 11. The CDR3 sequence is 14 residues long. The germline V gene has CDR1 WNHNN and CDR2 SYGVQD (reference sequence). The CDR3 loop is CASGKPRGLHEQYF. The CDR3 DNA sequence: TGCGCCAGCGGTAAACCCAGGGGGCTCCACGAGCAGTACTTC.

This clone was counted once. The chain recombines TRBV6-1 with TRBJ2-7; 7 positions match TRBD1. The ends lost 7 bases at V and 1 base at J; junction bases unmatched: 10. Germline values: CDR1 MNHNS, CDR2 SASEGT. The CDR3 extends over 15 amino acids. For the CDR3, the DNA is TGTGCCAGCAAGATACAGGGGTCGGAATCCTACGAGCAGTACTTC. Translating gives CASKIQGSESYEQYF.